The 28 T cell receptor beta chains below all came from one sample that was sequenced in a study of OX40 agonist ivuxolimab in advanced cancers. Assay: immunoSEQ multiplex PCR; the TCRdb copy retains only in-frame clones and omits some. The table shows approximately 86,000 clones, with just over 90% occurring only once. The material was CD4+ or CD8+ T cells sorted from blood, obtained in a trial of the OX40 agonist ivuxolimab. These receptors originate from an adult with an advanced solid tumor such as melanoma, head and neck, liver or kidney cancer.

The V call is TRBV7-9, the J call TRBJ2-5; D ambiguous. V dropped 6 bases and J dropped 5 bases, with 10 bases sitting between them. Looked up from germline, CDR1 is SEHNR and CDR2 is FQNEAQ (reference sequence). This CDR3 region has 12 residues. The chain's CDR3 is CASSFNQETQYF. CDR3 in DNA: TGTGCCAGCAGTTTCAATCAGGAGACCCAGTACTTC. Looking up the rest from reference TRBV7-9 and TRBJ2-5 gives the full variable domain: DTGVSQNPRHKITKRGQNVTFRCDPISEHNRLYWYRQTLGQGPEFLTYFQNEAQLEKSRLLSDRFSAERPKGSFSTLEIQRTEQGDSAMYLCASSFNQETQYFGPGTRLLVL.

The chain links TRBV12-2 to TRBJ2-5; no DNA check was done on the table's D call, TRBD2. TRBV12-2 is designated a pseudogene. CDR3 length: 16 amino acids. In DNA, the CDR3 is TGTGCAAGTATACACAGGAGGAGGGAGCTGCTTGAGACCCAGTACTTC. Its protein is CASIHRRRELLETQYF.

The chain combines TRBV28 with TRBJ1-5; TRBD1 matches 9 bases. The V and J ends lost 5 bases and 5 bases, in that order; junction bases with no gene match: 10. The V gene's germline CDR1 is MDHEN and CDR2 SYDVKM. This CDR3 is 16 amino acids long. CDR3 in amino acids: CASSPGWDRVYQPQHF. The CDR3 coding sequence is TGTGCCAGCAGTCCCGGGTGGGACAGGGTGTATCAGCCCCAGCATTTT. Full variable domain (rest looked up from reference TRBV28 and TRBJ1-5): DVKVTQSSRYLVKRTGEKVFLECVQDMDHENMFWYRQDPGLGLRLIYFSYDVKMKEKGDIPEGYSVSREKKERFSLILESASTNQTSMYLCASSPGWDRVYQPQHFGDGTRLSIL.

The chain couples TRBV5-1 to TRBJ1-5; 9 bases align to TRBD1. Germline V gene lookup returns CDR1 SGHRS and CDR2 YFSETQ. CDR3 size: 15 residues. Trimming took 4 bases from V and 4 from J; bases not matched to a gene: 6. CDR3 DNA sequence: TGCGCCAGCAGCCGTACGGGACAGGGAAATCAGCCCCAGCATTTT. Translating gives CASSRTGQGNQPQHF.

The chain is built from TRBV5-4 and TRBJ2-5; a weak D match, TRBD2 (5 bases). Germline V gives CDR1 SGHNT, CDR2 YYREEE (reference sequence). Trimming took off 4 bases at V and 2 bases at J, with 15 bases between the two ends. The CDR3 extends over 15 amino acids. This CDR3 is CASSLPGIGQETQYF. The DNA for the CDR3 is TGTGCCAGCAGCCTTCCGGGGATCGGGCAAGAGACCCAGTACTTC.

This CDR3 is CASTRSGLAGNTGELFF. In DNA, the CDR3 is TGTGCCAGCACCCGTTCCGGACTAGCGGGGAACACCGGGGAGCTGTTTTTT. This chain connects TRBV27 to TRBJ2-2; the match to TRBD2 covers 11 bases. The CDR3 runs to 17 residues. V shed 7 bases, J shed 1 base, and the junction held 8 bases outside the gene matches. CDR1 and CDR2 (germline): MNHEY, SMNVEV (reference sequence).

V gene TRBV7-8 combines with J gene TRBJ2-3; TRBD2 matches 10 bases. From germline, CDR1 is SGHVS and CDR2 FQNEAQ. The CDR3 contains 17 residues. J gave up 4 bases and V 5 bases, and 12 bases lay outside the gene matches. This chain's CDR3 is CASSAKSGRALADTQYF. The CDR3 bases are TGTGCCAGCAGCGCAAAAAGCGGGAGGGCCCTCGCAGATACGCAGTATTTT.

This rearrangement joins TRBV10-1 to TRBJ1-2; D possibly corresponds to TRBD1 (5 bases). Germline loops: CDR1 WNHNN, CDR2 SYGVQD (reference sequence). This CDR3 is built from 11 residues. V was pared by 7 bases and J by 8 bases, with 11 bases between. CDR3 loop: CASTGSIGYTF. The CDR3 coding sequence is TGCGCCAGCACAGGGTCGATAGGCTACACCTTC.

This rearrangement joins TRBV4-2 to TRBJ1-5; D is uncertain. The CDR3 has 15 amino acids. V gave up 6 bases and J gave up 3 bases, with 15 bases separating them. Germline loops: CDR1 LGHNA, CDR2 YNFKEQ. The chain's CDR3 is CASRAEYTLNQPQHF. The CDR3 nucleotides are TGTGCCAGCAGAGCGGAGTACACCCTCAATCAGCCCCAGCATTTT.

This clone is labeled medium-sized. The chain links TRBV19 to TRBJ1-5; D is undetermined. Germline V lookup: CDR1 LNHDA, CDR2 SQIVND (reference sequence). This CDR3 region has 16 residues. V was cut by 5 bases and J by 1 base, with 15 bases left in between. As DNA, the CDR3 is TGTGCCAGTAGTTGGGATTCCCGGGAGAGCAATCAGCCCCAGCATTTT. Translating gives CASSWDSRESNQPQHF.

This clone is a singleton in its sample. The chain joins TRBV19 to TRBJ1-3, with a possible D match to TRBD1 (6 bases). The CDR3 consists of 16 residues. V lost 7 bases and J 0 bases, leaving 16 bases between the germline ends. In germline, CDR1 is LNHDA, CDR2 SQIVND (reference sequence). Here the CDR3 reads CASTLGGGASGNTIYF. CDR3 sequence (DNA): TGTGCCAGTACCCTCGGCGGGGGCGCCTCTGGAAACACCATATATTTT.

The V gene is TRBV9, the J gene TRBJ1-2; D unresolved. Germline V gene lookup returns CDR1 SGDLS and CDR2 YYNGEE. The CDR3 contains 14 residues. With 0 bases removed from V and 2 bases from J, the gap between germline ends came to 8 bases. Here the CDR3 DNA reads TGTGCCAGCAGCGTAGACGGGGTAAACTATGGCTACACCTTC. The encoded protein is CASSVDGVNYGYTF.

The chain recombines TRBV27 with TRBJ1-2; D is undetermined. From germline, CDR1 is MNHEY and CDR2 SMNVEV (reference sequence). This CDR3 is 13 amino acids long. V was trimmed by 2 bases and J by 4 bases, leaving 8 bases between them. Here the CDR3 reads CASSLGLGYGYTF. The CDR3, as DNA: TGTGCCAGCAGTTTAGGGTTGGGCTATGGCTACACCTTC.

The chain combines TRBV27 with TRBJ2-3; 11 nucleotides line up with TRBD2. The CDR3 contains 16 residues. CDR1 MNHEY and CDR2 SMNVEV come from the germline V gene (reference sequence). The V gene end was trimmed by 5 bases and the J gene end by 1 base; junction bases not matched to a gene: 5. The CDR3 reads CASSRLSGRGTDTQYF. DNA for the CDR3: TGTGCCAGCAGTCGACTTAGCGGGAGGGGCACAGATACGCAGTATTTT.

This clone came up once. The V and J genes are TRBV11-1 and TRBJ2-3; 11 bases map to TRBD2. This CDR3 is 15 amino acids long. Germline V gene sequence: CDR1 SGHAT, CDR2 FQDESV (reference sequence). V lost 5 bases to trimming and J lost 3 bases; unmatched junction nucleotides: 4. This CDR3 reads CASSQTSGSTDTQYF. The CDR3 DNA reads TGTGCCAGCAGCCAAACTAGCGGGAGTACAGATACGCAGTATTTT. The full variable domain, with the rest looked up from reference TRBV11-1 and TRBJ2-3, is EAEVAQSPRYKITEKSQAVAFWCDPISGHATLYWYRQILGQGPELLVQFQDESVVDDSQLPKDRFSAERLKGVDSTLKIQPAELGDSAMYLCASSQTSGSTDTQYFGPGTRLTVL.

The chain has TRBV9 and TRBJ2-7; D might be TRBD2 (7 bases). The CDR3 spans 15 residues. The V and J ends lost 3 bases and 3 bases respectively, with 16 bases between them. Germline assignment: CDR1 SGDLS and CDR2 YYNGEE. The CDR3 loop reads CASSAGRDTFYEQYF. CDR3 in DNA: TGTGCCAGCAGCGCAGGGAGGGACACATTCTACGAGCAGTACTTC. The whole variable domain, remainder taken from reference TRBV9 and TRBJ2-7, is DSGVTQTPKHLITATGQRVTLRCSPRSGDLSVYWYQQSLDQGLQFLIQYYNGEERAKGNILERFSAQQFPDLHSELNLSSLELGDSALYFCASSAGRDTFYEQYFGPGTRLTVT.

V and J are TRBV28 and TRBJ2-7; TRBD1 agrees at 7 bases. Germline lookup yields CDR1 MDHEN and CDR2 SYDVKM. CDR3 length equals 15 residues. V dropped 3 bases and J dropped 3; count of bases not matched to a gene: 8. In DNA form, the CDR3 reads TGTGCCAGCAGTTTGTTGGGGACAGCGAACTACGAGCAGTACTTC. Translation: CASSLLGTANYEQYF. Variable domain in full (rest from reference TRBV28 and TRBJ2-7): DVKVTQSSRYLVKRTGEKVFLECVQDMDHENMFWYRQDPGLGLRLIYFSYDVKMKEKGDIPEGYSVSREKKERFSLILESASTNQTSMYLCASSLLGTANYEQYFGPGTRLTVT.

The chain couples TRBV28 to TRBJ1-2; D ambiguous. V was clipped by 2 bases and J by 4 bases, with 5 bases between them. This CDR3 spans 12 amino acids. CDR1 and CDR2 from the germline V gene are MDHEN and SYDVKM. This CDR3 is CASSLISYGYTF. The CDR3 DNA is TGTGCCAGCAGTTTAATATCCTATGGCTACACCTTC.

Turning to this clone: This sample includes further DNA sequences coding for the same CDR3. The CDR3 protein is CAIRGVGGAYEQYF. The CDR3 nucleotides are TGTGCCATCAGAGGAGTAGGAGGCGCTTACGAGCAGTACTTC. The chain recombines TRBV10-3 with TRBJ2-7; D perhaps matches TRBD2 (5 bases). The CDR3 totals 14 residues. The V end lost 6 bases, the J end lost 4 bases, and 16 bases lay between the germline ends. From germline, CDR1 is ENHRY and CDR2 SYGVKD.

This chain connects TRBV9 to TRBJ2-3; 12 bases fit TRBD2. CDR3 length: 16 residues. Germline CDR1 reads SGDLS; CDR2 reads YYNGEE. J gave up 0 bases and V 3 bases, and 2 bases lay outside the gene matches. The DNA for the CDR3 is TGTGCCAGCAGCGCGACTAGCGGGGGAAGCACAGATACGCAGTATTTT. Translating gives CASSATSGGSTDTQYF.

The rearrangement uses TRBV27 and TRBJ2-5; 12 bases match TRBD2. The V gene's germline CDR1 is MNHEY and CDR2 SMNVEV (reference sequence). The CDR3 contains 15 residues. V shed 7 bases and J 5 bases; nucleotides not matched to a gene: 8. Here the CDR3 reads CASTPSGRAFETQYF. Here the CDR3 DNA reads TGTGCCAGCACTCCTAGCGGGAGGGCCTTTGAGACCCAGTACTTC.

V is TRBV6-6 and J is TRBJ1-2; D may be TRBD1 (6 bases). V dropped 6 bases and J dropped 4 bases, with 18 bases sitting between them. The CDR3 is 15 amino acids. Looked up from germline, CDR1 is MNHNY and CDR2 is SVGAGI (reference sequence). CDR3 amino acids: CASRAQGGRFYGYTF. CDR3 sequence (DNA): TGTGCCAGCAGAGCACAGGGAGGGCGCTTCTATGGCTACACCTTC.

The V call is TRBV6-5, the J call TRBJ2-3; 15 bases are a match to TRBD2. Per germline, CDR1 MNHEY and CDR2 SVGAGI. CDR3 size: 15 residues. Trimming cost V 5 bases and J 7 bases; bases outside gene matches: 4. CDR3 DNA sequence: TGTGCCAGCAGTCCCGGGACTAGCGGGAGGTATACGCAGTATTTT. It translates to CASSPGTSGRYTQYF.

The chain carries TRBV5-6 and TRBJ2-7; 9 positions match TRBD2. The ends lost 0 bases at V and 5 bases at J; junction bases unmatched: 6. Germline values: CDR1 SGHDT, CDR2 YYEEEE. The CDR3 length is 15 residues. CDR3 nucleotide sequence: TGTGCCAGCAGCTTGGTGGGTCGACTAGCGGACGAGCAGTACTTC. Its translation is CASSLVGRLADEQYF. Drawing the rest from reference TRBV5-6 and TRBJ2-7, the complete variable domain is DAGVTQSPTHLIKTRGQQVTLRCSPKSGHDTVSWYQQALGQGPQFIFQYYEEEERQRGNFPDRFSGHQFPNYSSELNVNALLLGDSALYLCASSLVGRLADEQYFGPGTRLTVT.

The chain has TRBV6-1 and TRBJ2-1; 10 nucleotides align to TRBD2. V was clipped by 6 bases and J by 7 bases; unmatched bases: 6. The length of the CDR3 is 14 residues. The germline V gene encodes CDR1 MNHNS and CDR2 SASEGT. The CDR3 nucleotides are TGTGCCAGCAGCGCTAGCGGGGGAGGGAATGAGCAGTTCTTC. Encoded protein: CASSASGGGNEQFF.

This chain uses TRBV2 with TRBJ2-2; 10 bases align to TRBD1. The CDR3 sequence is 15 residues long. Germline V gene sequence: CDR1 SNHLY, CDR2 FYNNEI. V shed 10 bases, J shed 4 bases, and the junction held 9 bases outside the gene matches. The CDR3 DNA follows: TGTGCCACCCAGGGGACAGGGGTGACCACCGGGGAGCTGTTTTTT. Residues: CATQGTGVTTGELFF.

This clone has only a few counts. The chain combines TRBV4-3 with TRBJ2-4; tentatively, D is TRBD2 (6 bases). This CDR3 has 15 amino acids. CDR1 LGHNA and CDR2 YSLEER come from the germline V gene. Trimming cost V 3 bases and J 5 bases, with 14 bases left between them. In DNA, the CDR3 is TGCGCCAGCAGCCAGGAAGCGGGCCCCCAAAACATTCAGTACTTC. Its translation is CASSQEAGPQNIQYF.

CDR3 loop: CASSLITAPNYGYTF. The CDR3 region has the DNA TGTGCCAGCAGCTTGATCACAGCCCCTAACTATGGCTACACCTTC. The V and J genes are TRBV5-4 and TRBJ1-2, with D hard to call. This CDR3 is 15 amino acids long. The V gene's germline CDR1 is SGHNT and CDR2 YYREEE (reference sequence). The V end was cut by 1 base, the J end by 0 bases, with 10 bases between.